The clone carrying this T cell receptor (beta chain) was seen a handful of times. This sample was taken from a study of identical twins. The CDR3 length is 14 residues. Trimming removed 0 bases from V and 2 bases from J, with 9 bases in between. Germline assignment: CDR1 SGHDT and CDR2 YYEEEE. TCRdb independently ran MiXCR on the 5' RACE reads; one entry per CDR3 protein. The sample has some 230,000 distinct CDR3 sequences; around 6.5% are singletons. These data are also associated with another study on T cells expressing NK-cell markers. From that second work: Certain NKG2C+ T cell clones were expanded, and their HCMV specificity remained unclear.

This TCR was sampled from a woman aged 18-29 years in good health. Sequences were obtained from CD8+ T cells sorted from blood. The J gene is TRBJ2-7, the V gene TRBV5-6; tentative D call: TRBD1 (5 bases). DNA for the CDR3: TGTGCCAGCAGCTTGGAGGCAGGGACCTACGAGCAGTACTTC. It yields the protein CASSLEAGTYEQYF.